The 2 T cell receptor beta chains below all came from one sample that was sequenced in a study of blood T cell repertoires in COVID-19. The table came from immunoSEQ multiplex PCR; TCRdb's copy has only in-frame clones and leaves some out. The data contain around 140,000 clones, more than 60% of them singletons. Source material: peripheral blood. These receptors were collected from a man in his fifties with acute or convalescent COVID-19.

The chain carries TRBV5-4 and TRBJ1-2; D is possibly TRBD1 (5 bases). There are 15 residues in the CDR3. Germline CDR1 is SGHNT and CDR2 is YYREEE (reference sequence). V was cut by 0 bases and J by 0 bases, with 9 bases left in between. The CDR3 coding sequence is TGTGCCAGCAGCTTGGCCGTGACAGCTAACTATGGCTACACCTTC. It codes for CASSLAVTANYGYTF.

CDR3 amino acids: CASSLYGQGEGQPQHF. The CDR3 DNA is TGTGCCAGCAGTTTATACGGACAGGGGGAGGGTCAGCCCCAGCATTTT. This chain links TRBV27 with TRBJ1-5; 10 bases align to TRBD1. Germline loops: CDR1 MNHEY, CDR2 SMNVEV (reference sequence). V lost 1 base, J lost 6 bases, and 6 bases stayed unmatched. The CDR3 runs 16 residues.